A selection of T cell receptor beta chains follows, all from one sample in a study of CD8 T cells in ankylosing spondylitis. TCRdb reprocessed the 5' RACE reads with MiXCR, giving one entry per CDR3 protein. The sample lists fewer than 500,000 distinct CDR3 sequences, roughly 25% occurring once. Sequences were obtained from blood, either unsorted or a sorted T cell fraction (not recorded which). These receptors were taken from a male donor with ankylosing spondylitis. The CDR3 runs from the conserved cysteine through the conserved F or W. The order of the fields is CDR3 protein, CDR3 DNA, J gene, V gene, D gene, clone size. D genes are given only for firm matches. Where a row states a size, it is once, few, many or the class of an expanded clone; other rows omit it.

CASSFGGRTTDTQYF	TGCGCCAGCAGCTTTGGCGGGAGGACGACAGATACGCAGTATTTT	TRBJ2-3	TRBV5-1	TRBD2	few
CASSLQGPYTEAFF	TGTGCCAGCAGCCTGCAGGGACCGTACACTGAAGCTTTCTTT	TRBJ1-1	TRBV3-1	.	.
CASRPGTVNYGYTF	TGCGCCAGCAGGCCCGGGACAGTTAACTATGGCTACACCTTC	TRBJ1-2	TRBV5-1	TRBD1	few
CASSLARGDTQYF	TGTGCCAGCAGCTTAGCGCGGGGGGATACGCAGTATTTT	TRBJ2-3	TRBV7-9	TRBD2	.
CASSPGYTSEQFF	TGTGCCAGCTCACCCGGATACACCAGTGAGCAGTTCTTC	TRBJ2-1	TRBV18	.	.
CASSVAGLAGETQYF	TGTGCCAGCAGCGTAGCGGGACTAGCGGGTGAGACCCAGTACTTC	TRBJ2-5	TRBV9	TRBD2	few
CASSPPLGGDEQFF	TGCGCCAGCAGCCCTCCCCTAGGGGGGGATGAGCAGTTCTTC	TRBJ2-1	TRBV5-1	.	.
CASSNERASFNEQFF	TGTGCCAGCAGCAATGAGCGAGCTTCCTTCAATGAGCAGTTCTTC	TRBJ2-1	TRBV2	.	few
CSAGQFQETQYF	TGCAGTGCAGGACAGTTCCAAGAGACCCAGTACTTC	TRBJ2-5	TRBV20-1	.	.
CATSDYDSQYF	TGTGCCACCAGTGATTACGACTCGCAGTATTTT	TRBJ2-3	TRBV24-1	.	few
CASTIGTGRFYGYTF	TGTGCCAGCACTATTGGGACAGGGAGGTTCTATGGCTACACCTTC	TRBJ1-2	TRBV2	TRBD1	.
CASSPTGTERYNEQFF	TGTGCCAGCAGCCCAACCGGGACAGAGAGATACAATGAGCAGTTCTTC	TRBJ2-1	TRBV14	TRBD1	.
CTSSQTRRNNQPQHF	TGCACCAGCAGCCAAACCAGGCGTAACAATCAGCCCCAGCATTTT	TRBJ1-5	TRBV1	.	few
CSATGTSGETQYF	TGCAGTGCTACCGGGACTAGCGGGGAGACCCAGTACTTC	TRBJ2-5	TRBV20-1	TRBD2	.
CASHKGTSGHNEQFF	TGTGCCAGCCATAAGGGGACTAGCGGGCACAATGAGCAGTTCTTC	TRBJ2-1	TRBV6-1	TRBD2	.
CASSFSGLAGTGELFF	TGTGCCAGCAGTTTTTCCGGACTAGCGGGCACCGGGGAGCTGTTTTTT	TRBJ2-2	TRBV27	TRBD2	.
CSVGEGAGANVLTF	TGCAGCGTTGGAGAGGGTGCTGGGGCCAACGTCCTGACTTTC	TRBJ2-6	TRBV29-1	.	.
CASSESKWDGQPQHF	TGCGCCAGCAGTGAGTCGAAGTGGGATGGTCAGCCCCAGCATTTT	TRBJ1-5	TRBV10-2	.	.
CASSHGLAGAEQFF	TGTGCCAGCAGCCATGGACTAGCGGGAGCTGAGCAGTTCTTC	TRBJ2-1	TRBV7-9	TRBD2	few
CASSYTTDTQYF	TGTGCCAGCAGTTACACCACAGATACGCAGTATTTT	TRBJ2-3	TRBV6-6	.	few
CSAPLGDRVSYEQYF	TGCAGTGCCCCGCTTGGGGACAGGGTCTCCTACGAGCAGTACTTC	TRBJ2-7	TRBV20-1	TRBD1	.
CASSVKEQFF	TGTGCCAGCAGTGTAAAGGAGCAGTTCTTC	TRBJ2-1	TRBV2	.	many
CASSSGRTSGTSDTQYF	TGCGCCAGCAGCTCGGGGAGGACTAGCGGGACCTCAGATACGCAGTATTTT	TRBJ2-3	TRBV5-1	TRBD2	few
CASSEKGGSYNEQFF	TGTGCCAGCAGTGAAAAGGGGGGGTCCTACAATGAGCAGTTCTTC	TRBJ2-1	TRBV6-1	.	few
CSPSPSSYEQYF	TGCAGCCCGTCGCCGAGCTCCTACGAGCAGTACTTC	TRBJ2-7	TRBV20-1	.	few
CSALDPRGVGTEAFF	TGCAGCGCGCTAGACCCCAGGGGGGTTGGTACTGAAGCTTTCTTT	TRBJ1-1	TRBV29-1	TRBD1	few
CASSPRSTNYGYTF	TGTGCCAGCAGCCCAAGGTCGACCAACTATGGCTACACCTTC	TRBJ1-2	TRBV7-8	.	.
CSAIRRLSYNEQFF	TGCAGTGCTATTAGACGGCTATCCTACAATGAGCAGTTCTTC	TRBJ2-1	TRBV20-1	.	few
CASSPQTGIKGETQYF	TGTGCCAGCAGCCCACAAACCGGGATTAAAGGAGAGACCCAGTACTTC	TRBJ2-5	TRBV7-9	.	.